This T cell receptor (beta chain) was documented in a study of Graves' ophthalmopathy and Graves' hyperthyroidism. Patients with other autoimmune diseases, uncontrolled infections, pregnancy or lactation were excluded. Clinicians made diagnoses from clinical symptoms, serum thyroxine, TRAb, thyroid ultrasound and orbital computed tomography. The J segment lost 3 bases and the V segment lost 5 bases, leaving 8 bases of the junction unmatched. The CDR3 is 15 residues long. Amplification targeted the TCR beta CDR3 regions, with RNA transcripts as the source material. The first-round RT-PCR employed HTBI primers together with the Qiagen OneStep RT-PCR kit. A multiplex PCR was then performed as the second round. TCRdb reprocessed the multiplex PCR reads with MiXCR, giving one entry per CDR3 protein. The profile shows about 200,000 distinct CDR3 sequences, under 30% of them singletons.

This clonotype was sampled from a man between 50 and 59 years old with Graves' ophthalmopathy. The chain carries TRBV12-3 or TRBV12-4 and TRBJ2-5, with 8 bases identical to TRBD2. The material sequenced was peripheral blood. The CDR3 DNA sequence: TGTGCCAGCAGTCCCCCCGGGAGGGGGGAAGAGACCCAGTACTTC. It encodes CASSPPGRGEETQYF.